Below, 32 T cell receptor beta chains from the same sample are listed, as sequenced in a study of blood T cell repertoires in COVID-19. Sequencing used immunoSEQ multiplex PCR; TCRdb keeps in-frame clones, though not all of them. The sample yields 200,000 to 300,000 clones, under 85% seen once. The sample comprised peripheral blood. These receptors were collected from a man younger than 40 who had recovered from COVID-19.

CDR3 sequence reads: CASSPGLAGTYEQYF. The CDR3 DNA is TGTGCCAGCAGCCCCGGACTAGCGGGAACTTACGAGCAGTACTTC. The J gene is TRBJ2-7, the V gene TRBV11-2; 12 nucleotides line up with TRBD2. CDR1 and CDR2 from the germline V gene are SGHAT and FQNNGV. Trimming at V came to 5 bases and at J to 4 bases, leaving 6 bases not matched to a gene. This CDR3 has 15 residues.

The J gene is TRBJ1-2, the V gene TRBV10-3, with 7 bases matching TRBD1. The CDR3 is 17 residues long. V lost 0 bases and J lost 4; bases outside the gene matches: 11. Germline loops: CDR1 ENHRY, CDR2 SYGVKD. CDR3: CAISESTGQTRGYGYTF. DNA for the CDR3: TGTGCCATCAGTGAGTCTACGGGACAGACAAGAGGCTATGGCTACACCTTC.

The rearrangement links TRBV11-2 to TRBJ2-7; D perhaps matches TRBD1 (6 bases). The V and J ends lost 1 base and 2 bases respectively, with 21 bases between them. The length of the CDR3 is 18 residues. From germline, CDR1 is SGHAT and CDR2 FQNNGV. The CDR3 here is CASSLGPGWGLKTYEQYV. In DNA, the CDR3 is TGTGCCAGCAGCTTAGGTCCGGGGTGGGGGCTAAAAACCTACGAGCAGTACGTC.

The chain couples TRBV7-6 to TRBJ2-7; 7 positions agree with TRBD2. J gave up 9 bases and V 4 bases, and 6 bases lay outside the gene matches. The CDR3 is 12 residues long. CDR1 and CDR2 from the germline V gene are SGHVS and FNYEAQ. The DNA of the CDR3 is TGTGCCAGCAGCTGGGAGGGGAAGGTGCAGTACTTC. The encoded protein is CASSWEGKVQYF.

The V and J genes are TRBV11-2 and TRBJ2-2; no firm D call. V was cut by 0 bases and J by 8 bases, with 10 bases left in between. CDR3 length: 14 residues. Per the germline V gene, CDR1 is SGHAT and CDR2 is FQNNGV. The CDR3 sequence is CASSLDLGVGELFF. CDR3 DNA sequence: TGTGCCAGCAGCTTAGATCTGGGCGTGGGGGAGCTGTTTTTT.

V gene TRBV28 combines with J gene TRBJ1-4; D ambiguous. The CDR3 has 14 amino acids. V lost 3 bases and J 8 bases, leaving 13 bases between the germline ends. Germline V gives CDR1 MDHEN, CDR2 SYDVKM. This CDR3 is CASSFRARGEKLFF. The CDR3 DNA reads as TGTGCCAGCAGTTTCCGGGCCCGAGGGGAAAAACTGTTTTTT. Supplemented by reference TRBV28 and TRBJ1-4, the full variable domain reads DVKVTQSSRYLVKRTGEKVFLECVQDMDHENMFWYRQDPGLGLRLIYFSYDVKMKEKGDIPEGYSVSREKKERFSLILESASTNQTSMYLCASSFRARGEKLFFGSGTQLSVL.

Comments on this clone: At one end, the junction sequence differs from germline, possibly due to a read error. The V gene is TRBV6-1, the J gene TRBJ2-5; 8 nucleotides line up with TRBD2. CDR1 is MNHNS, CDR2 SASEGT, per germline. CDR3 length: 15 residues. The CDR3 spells CASREAGLVQETQYF. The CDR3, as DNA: TGTGCCAGCAGGGAAGCGGGACTAGTACAAGAGACCCAGTACTTC.

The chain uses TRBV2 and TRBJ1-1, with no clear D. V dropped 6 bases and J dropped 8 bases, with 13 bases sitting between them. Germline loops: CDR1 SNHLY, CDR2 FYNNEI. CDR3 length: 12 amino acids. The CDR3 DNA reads TGTGCCAGCAGACCGATGGCAGGCGAAGCTTTCTTT. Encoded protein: CASRPMAGEAFF.

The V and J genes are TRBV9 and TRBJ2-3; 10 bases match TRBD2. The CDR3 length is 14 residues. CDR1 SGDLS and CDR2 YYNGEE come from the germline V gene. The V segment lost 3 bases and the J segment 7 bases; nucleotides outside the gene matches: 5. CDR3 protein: CASSEGLARNTQYF. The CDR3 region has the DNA TGTGCCAGCAGCGAGGGACTAGCGAGAAATACGCAGTATTTT.

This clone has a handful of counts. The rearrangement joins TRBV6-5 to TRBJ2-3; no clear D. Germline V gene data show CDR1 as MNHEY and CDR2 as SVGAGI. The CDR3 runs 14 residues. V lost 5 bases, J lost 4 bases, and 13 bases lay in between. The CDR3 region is CASSPQATADTQYF. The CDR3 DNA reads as TGTGCCAGCAGTCCGCAGGCGACGGCAGATACGCAGTATTTT.

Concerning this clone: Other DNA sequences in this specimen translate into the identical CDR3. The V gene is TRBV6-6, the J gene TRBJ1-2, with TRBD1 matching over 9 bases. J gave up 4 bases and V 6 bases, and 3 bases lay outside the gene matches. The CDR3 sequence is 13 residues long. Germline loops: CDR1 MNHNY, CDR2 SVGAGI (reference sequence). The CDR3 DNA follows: TGTGCCAGCAGCCCGACAGGGGGCTATGGCTACACCTTC. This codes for CASSPTGGYGYTF.

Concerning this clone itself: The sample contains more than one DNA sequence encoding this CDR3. For the CDR3, the DNA is TGTGCCAGCAGTTTCGGGGGGGCCTCCTACAATGAGCAGTTCTTC. It specifies CASSFGGASYNEQFF. The V gene is TRBV7-8, the J gene TRBJ2-1, with 8 positions matching TRBD2. CDR3 length: 15 amino acids. The V gene end was trimmed by 6 bases and the J gene end by 0 bases; junction bases not matched to a gene: 4. CDR1 SGHVS and CDR2 FQNEAQ come from the germline V gene. The whole variable domain, filled in from reference TRBV7-8 and TRBJ2-1, reads GAGVSQSPRYKVAKRGQDVALRCDPISGHVSLFWYQQALGQGPEFLTYFQNEAQLDKSGLPSDRFFAERPEGSVSTLKIQRTQQEDSAVYLCASSFGGASYNEQFFGPGTRLTVL.

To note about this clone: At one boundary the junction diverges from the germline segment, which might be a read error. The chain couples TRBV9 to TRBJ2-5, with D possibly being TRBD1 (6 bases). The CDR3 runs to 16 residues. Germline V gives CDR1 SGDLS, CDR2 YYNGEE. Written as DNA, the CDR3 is TGTGCCAGCAGCGTAGAGGACAGACAATACCACGAGACCCAGTACTTC. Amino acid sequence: CASSVEDRQYHETQYF.

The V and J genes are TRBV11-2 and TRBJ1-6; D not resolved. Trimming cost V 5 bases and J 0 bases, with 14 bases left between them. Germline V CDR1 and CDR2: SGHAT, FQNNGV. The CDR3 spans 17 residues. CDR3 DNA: TGTGCCAGCAGCGCTCGTGGAGCGAGCTCCTATAATTCACCCCTCCACTTT. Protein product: CASSARGASSYNSPLHF.

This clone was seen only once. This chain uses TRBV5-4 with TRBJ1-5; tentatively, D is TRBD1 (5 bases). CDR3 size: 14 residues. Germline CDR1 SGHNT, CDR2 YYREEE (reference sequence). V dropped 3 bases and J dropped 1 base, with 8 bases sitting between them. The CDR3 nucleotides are TGTGCCAGCAGCTCAGGGCCGAGCAATCAGCCCCAGCATTTT. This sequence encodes CASSSGPSNQPQHF.

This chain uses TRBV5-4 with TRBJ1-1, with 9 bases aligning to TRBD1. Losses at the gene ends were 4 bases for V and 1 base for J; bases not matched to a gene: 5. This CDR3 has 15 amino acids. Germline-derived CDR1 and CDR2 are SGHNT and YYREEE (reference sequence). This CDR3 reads CASSPGTGWNTEAFF. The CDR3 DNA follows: TGTGCCAGCAGCCCGGGGACAGGGTGGAACACTGAAGCTTTCTTT.

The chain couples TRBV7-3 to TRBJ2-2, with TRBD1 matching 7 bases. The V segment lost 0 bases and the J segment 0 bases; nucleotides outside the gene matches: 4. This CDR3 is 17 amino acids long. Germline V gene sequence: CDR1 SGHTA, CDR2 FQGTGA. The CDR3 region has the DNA TGTGCCAGCAGCTTAACGGGACAGCCTGCGAACACCGGGGAGCTGTTTTTT. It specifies CASSLTGQPANTGELFF.

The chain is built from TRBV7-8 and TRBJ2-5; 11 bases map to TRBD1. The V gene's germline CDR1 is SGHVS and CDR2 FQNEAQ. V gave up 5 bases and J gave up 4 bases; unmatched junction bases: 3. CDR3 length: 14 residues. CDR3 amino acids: CASSRDRGTETQYF. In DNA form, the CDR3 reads TGTGCCAGCAGCCGGGACAGGGGGACAGAGACCCAGTACTTC.

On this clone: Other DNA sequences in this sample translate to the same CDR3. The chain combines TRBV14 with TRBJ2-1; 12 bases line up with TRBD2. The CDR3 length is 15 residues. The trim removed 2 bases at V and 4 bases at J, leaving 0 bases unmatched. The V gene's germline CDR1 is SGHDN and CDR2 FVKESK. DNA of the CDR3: TGTGCCAGCAGCCAACTAGCGGGGGGGTACAATGAGCAGTTCTTC. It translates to CASSQLAGGYNEQFF.

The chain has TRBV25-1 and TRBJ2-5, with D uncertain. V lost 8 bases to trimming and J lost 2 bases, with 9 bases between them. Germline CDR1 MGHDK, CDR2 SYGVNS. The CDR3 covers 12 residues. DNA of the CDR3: TGTGCCAGCGGTAAAGCACAAGAGACCCAGTACTTC. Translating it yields CASGKAQETQYF. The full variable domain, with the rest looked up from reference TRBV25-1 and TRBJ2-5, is EADIYQTPRYLVIGTGKKITLECSQTMGHDKMYWYQQDPGMELHLIHYSYGVNSTEKGDLSSESTVSRIRTEHFPLTLESARPSHTSQYLCASGKAQETQYFGPGTRLLVL.

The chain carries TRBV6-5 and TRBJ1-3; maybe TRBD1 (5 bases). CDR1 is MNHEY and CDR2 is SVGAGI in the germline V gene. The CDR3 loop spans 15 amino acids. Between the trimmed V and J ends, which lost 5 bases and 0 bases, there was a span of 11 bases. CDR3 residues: CASSPGTNSGNTIYF. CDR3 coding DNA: TGTGCCAGCAGTCCAGGGACTAACTCTGGAAACACCATATATTTT.

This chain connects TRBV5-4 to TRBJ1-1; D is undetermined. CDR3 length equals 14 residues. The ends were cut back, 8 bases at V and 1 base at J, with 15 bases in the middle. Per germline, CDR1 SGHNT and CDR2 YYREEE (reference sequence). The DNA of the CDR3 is TGTGCCAGTCGTGTCGAGAGGGAGAACACTGAAGCTTTCTTT. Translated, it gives CASRVERENTEAFF.

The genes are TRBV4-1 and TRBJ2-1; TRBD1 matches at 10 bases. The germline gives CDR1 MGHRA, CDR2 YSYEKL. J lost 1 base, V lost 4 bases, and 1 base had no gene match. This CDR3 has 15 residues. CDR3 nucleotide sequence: TGCGCCAGCAGCCGGACAGGGGGATCCTACAATGAGCAGTTCTTC. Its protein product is CASSRTGGSYNEQFF.

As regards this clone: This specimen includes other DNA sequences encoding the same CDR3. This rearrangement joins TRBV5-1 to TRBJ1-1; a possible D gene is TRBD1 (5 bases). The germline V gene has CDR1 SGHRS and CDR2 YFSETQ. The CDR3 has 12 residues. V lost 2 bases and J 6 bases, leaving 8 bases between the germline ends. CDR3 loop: CASSLPGAEAFF. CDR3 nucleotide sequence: TGCGCCAGCAGCTTACCGGGGGCTGAAGCTTTCTTT. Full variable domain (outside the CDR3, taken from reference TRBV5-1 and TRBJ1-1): KAGVTQTPRYLIKTRGQQVTLSCSPISGHRSVSWYQQTPGQGLQFLFEYFSETQRNKGNFPGRFSGRQFSNSRSEMNVSTLELGDSALYLCASSLPGAEAFFGQGTRLTVV.

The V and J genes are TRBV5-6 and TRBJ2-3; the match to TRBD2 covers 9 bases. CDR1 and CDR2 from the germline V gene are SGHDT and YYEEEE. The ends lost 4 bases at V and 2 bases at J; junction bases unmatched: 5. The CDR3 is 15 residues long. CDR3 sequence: CASSNLAGATDTQYF. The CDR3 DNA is TGTGCCAGCAGCAACTTAGCGGGGGCCACAGATACGCAGTATTTT.

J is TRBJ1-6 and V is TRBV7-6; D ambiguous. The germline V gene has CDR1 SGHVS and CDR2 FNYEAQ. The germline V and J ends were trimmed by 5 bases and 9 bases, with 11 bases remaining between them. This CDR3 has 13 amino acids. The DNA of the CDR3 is TGTGCCAGCAGCATAAGACGGGGTTCACCCCTCCACTTT. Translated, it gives CASSIRRGSPLHF.

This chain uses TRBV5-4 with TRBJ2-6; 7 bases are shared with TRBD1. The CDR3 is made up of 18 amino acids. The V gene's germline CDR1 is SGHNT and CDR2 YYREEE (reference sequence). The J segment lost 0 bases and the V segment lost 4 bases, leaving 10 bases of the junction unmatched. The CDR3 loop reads CASSPRQGTGSGANVLTF. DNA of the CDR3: TGTGCCAGCAGCCCGAGACAGGGAACGGGCTCTGGGGCCAACGTCCTGACTTTC.

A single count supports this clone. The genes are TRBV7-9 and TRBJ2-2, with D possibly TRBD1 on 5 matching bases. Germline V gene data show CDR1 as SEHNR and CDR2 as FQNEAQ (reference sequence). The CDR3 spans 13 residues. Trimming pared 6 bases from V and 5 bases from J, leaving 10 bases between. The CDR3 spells CASRVGATGELFF. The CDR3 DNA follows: TGTGCCAGCAGGGTTGGGGCGACCGGGGAGCTGTTTTTT.

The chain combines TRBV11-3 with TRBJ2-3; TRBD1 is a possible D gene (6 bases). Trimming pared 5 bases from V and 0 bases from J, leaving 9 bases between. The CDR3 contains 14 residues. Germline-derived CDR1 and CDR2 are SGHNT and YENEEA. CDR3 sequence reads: CASSQGSSTDTQYF. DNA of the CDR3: TGTGCCAGCAGCCAGGGGTCTAGCACAGATACGCAGTATTTT.

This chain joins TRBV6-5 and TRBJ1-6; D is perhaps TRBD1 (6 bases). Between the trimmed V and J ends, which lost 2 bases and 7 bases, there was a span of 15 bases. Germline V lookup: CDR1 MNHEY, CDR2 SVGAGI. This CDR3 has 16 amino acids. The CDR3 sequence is CASSYQAGVGNSPLHF. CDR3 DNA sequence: TGTGCCAGCAGTTACCAGGCAGGGGTAGGCAATTCACCCCTCCACTTT.

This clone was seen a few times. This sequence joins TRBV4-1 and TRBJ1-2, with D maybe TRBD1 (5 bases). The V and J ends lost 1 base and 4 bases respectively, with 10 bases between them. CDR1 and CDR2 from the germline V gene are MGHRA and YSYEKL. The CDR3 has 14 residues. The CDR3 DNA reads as TGCGCCAGCAGCCAAGTGGACGGGGGCTATGGCTACACCTTC. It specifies CASSQVDGGYGYTF.

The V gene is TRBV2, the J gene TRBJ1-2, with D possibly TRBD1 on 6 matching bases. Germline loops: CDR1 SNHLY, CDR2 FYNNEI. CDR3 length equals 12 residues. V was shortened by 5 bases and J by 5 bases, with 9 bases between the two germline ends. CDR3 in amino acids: CASSNRDYGYTF. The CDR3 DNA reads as TGTGCCAGCAGTAACAGGGATTATGGCTACACCTTC.